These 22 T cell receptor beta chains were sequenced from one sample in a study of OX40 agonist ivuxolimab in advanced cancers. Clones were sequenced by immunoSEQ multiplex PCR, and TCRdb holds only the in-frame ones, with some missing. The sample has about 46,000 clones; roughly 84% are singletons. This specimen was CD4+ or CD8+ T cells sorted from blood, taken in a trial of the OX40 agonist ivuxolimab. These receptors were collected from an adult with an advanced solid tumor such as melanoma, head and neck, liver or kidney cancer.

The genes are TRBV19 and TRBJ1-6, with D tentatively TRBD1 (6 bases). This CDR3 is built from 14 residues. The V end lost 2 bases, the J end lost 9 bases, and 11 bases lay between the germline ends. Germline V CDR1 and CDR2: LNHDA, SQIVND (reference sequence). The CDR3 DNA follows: TGTGCCAGTAGTATATCAGGGGCTGGTTCACCCCTCCACTTT. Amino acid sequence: CASSISGAGSPLHF.

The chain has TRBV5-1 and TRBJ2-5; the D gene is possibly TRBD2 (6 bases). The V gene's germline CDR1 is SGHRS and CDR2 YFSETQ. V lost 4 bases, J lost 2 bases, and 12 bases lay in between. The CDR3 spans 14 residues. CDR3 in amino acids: CASSPEGLQETQYF. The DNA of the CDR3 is TGCGCCAGCAGCCCGGAGGGCCTACAAGAGACCCAGTACTTC.

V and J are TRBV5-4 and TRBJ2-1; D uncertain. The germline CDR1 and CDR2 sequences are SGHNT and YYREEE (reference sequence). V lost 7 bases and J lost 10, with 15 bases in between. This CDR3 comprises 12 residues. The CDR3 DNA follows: TGTGCCAGCCCTTCTGGAGCGCGAGAGCAGTTCTTC. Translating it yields CASPSGAREQFF.

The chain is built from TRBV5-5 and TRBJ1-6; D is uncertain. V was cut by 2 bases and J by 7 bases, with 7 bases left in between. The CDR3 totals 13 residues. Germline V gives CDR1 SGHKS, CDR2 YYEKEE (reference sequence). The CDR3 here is CASSFGRNSPLHF. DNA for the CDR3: TGTGCCAGCAGCTTCGGGAGAAATTCACCCCTCCACTTT.

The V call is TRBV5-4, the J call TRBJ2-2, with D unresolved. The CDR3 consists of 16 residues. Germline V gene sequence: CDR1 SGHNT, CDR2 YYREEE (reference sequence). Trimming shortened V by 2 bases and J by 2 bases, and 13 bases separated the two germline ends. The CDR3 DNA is TGTGCCAGCAGCTTTTTGGTTATGGGAAACACCGGGGAGCTGTTTTTT. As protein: CASSFLVMGNTGELFF. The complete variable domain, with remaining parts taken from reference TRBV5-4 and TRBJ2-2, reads ETGVTQSPTHLIKTRGQQVTLRCSSQSGHNTVSWYQQALGQGPQFIFQYYREEENGRGNFPPRFSGLQFPNYSSELNVNALELDDSALYLCASSFLVMGNTGELFFGEGSRLTVL.

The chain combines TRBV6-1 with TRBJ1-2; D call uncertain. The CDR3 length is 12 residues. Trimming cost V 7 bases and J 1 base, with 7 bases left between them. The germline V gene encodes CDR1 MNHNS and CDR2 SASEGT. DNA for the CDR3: TGTGCCAGCAAATATCGTAACTATGGCTACACCTTC. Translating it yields CASKYRNYGYTF.

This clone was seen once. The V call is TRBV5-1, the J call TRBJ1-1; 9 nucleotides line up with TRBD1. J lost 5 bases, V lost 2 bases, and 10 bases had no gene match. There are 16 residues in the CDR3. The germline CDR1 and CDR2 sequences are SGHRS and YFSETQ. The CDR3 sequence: CASSFAPGTGWTEAFF. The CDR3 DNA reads TGCGCCAGCAGCTTCGCGCCCGGGACAGGGTGGACTGAAGCTTTCTTT. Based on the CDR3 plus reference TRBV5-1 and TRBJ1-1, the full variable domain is KAGVTQTPRYLIKTRGQQVTLSCSPISGHRSVSWYQQTPGQGLQFLFEYFSETQRNKGNFPGRFSGRQFSNSRSEMNVSTLELGDSALYLCASSFAPGTGWTEAFFGQGTRLTVV.

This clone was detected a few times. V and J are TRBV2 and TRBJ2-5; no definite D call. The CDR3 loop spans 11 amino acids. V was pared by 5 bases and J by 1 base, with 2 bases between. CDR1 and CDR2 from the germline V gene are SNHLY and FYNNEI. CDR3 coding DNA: TGTGCCAGCAGTCCCCAAGAGACCCAGTACTTC. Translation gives CASSPQETQYF.

Here the CDR3 reads CASSGTGSNQPQHF. The CDR3 bases are TGTGCCAGCAGCGGGACGGGTAGCAATCAGCCCCAGCATTTT. V is TRBV5-6 and J is TRBJ1-5; perhaps TRBD1 as D (5 bases). Germline values: CDR1 SGHDT, CDR2 YYEEEE. Trimming pared 4 bases from V and 0 bases from J, leaving 8 bases between. The CDR3 is made up of 14 amino acids.

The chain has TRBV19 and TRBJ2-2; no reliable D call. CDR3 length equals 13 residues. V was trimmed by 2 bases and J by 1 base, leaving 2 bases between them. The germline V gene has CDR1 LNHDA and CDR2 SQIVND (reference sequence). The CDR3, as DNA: TGTGCCAGTAGTATATTGAACACCGGGGAGCTGTTTTTT. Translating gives CASSILNTGELFF.

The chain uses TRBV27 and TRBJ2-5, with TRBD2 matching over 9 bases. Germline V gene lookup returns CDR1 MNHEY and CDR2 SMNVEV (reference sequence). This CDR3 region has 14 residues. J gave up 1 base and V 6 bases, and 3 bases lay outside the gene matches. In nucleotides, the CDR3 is TGTGCCAGCAGACGACTAGCGGCCCAAGAGACCCAGTACTTC. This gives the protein CASRRLAAQETQYF.

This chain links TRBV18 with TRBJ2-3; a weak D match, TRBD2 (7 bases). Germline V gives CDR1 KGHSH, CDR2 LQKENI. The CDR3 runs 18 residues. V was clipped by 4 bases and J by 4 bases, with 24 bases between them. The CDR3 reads CASSLTPRGGAESDTQYF. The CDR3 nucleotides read TGTGCCAGCTCACTAACTCCGAGGGGGGGGGCCGAGTCAGATACGCAGTATTTT.

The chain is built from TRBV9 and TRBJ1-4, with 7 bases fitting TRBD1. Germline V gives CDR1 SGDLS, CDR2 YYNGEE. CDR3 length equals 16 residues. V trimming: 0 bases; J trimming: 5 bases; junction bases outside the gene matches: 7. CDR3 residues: CASSVAPGGRNEKLFF. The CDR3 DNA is TGTGCCAGCAGCGTAGCCCCAGGGGGAAGGAATGAAAAACTGTTTTTT.

CDR3 nucleotides: TGTGCCAGCAGCTTACAGCCCGGGACTAGTATCGGGGAGCTGTTTTTT. It yields the protein CASSLQPGTSIGELFF. The chain joins TRBV7-8 to TRBJ2-2; the match to TRBD2 covers 8 bases. CDR1 SGHVS and CDR2 FQNEAQ come from the germline V gene. Trimming took 2 bases from V and 7 from J; bases not matched to a gene: 9. This CDR3 has 16 amino acids.

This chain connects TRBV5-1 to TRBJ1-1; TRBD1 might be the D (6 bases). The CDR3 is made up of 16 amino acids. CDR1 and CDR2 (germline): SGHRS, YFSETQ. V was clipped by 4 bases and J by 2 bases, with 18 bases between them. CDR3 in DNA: TGCGCCAGCAGCCATGGAGCTGCAGGGGCCAACACTGAAGCTTTCTTT. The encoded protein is CASSHGAAGANTEAFF. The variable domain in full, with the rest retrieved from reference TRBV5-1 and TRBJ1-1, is KAGVTQTPRYLIKTRGQQVTLSCSPISGHRSVSWYQQTPGQGLQFLFEYFSETQRNKGNFPGRFSGRQFSNSRSEMNVSTLELGDSALYLCASSHGAAGANTEAFFGQGTRLTVV.

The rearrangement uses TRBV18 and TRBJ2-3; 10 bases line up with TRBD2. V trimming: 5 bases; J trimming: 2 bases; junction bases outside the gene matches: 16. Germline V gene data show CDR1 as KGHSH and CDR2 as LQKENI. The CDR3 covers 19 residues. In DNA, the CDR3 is TGTGCCAGCTCAGAAGCCGGGGTAGCGGGGGGCTTCTCCACAGATACGCAGTATTTT. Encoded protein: CASSEAGVAGGFSTDTQYF.

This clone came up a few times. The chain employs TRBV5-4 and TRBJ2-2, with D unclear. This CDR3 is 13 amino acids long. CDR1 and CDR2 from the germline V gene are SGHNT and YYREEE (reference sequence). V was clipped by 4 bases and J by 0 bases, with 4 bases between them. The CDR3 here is CASSQTNTGELFF. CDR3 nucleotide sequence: TGTGCCAGCAGCCAAACGAACACCGGGGAGCTGTTTTTT.

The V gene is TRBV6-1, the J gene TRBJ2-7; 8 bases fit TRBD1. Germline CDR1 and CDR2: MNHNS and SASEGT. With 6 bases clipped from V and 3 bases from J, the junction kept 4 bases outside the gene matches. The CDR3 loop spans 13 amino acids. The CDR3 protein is CASSRDRFYEQYF. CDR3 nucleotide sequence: TGTGCCAGCAGCCGGGACAGGTTCTACGAGCAGTACTTC.

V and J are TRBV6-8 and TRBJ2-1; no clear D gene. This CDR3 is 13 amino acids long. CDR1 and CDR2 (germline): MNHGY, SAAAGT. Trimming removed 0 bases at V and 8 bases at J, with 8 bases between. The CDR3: CASSYSMAHEQFF. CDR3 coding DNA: TGTGCCAGCAGTTACTCGATGGCCCATGAGCAGTTCTTC.

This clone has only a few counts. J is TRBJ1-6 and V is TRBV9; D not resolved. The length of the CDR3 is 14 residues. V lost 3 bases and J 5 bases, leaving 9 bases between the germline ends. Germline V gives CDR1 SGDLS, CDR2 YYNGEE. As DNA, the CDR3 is TGTGCCAGCAGCGGCTTATTAGATAATTCACCCCTCCACTTT. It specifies CASSGLLDNSPLHF.

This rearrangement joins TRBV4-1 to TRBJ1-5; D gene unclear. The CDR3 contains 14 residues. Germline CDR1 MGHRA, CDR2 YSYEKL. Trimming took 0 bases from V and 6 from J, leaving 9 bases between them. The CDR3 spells CASSQDGYPQPQHF. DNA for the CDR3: TGCGCCAGCAGCCAAGACGGGTATCCTCAGCCCCAGCATTTT.

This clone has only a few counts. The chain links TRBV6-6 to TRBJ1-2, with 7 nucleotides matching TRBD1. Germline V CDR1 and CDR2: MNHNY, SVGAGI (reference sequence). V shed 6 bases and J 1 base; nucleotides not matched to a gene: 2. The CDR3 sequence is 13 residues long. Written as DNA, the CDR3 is TGTGCCAGCAGGACAGGGCTTAACTATGGCTACACCTTC. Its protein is CASRTGLNYGYTF.